This T cell receptor (beta chain) was captured in a study of T-cell reconstitution after alpha-beta-depleted transplantation in children. Study observations and caveats: Most T-cell counts and diversity one year after the transplant came from T cells that were newly produced.

This clonotype occurred a few times. Its cognate antigen is unknown. Germline V CDR1 and CDR2: LGHDT, YNNKEL (reference sequence). The V end was cut by 1 base, the J end by 6 bases, with 13 bases between. The CDR3 length is 14 residues. TCRbeta library construction was performed incorporating unique molecular identifiers. A single record per CDR3 protein comes from TCRdb applying MiXCR to the PCR reads. The sample includes about 250,000 distinct CDR3 sequences, around 25% of them seen just once. The receptor was derived from a female patient aged 2 to 10 who had a stem cell transplant for congenital amegakaryocytic thrombocytopenia, so the T cells may come from the graft donor. This rearrangement joins TRBV3-1 to TRBJ2-7; no clear D gene. Sequencing used PBMCs, mostly from graft donor cells, obtained 360 days after TCRalphabeta/CD19-depleted stem cell transplant. CDR3 protein: CASSQAYSLAEQYF. CDR3 nucleotides: TGTGCCAGCAGCCAAGCATACAGCTTGGCCGAGCAGTACTTC.